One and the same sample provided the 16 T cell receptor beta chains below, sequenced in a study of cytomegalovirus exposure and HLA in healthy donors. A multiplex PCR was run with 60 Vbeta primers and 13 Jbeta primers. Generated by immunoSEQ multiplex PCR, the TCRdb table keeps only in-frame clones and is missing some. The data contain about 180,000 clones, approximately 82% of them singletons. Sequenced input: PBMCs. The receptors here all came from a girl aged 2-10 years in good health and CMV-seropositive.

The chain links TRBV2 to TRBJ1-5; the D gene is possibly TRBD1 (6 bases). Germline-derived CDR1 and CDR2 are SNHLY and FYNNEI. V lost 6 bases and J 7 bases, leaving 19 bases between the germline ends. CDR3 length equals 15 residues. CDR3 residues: CASRKQQGLGQPQHF. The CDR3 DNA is TGTGCCAGCAGGAAACAACAGGGTTTAGGCCAGCCCCAGCATTTT.

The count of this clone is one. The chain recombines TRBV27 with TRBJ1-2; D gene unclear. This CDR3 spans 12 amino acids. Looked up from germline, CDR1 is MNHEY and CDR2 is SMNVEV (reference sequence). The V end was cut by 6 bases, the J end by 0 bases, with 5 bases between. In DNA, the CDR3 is TGTGCCAGCAGGGGCGCTAACTATGGCTACACCTTC. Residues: CASRGANYGYTF.

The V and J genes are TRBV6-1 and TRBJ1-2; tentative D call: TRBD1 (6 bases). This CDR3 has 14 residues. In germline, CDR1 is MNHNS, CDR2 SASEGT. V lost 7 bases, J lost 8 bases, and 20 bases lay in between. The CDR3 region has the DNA TGTGCCAGCAACATGAACAGGGATACGAGGGGCTACACCTTC. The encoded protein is CASNMNRDTRGYTF.

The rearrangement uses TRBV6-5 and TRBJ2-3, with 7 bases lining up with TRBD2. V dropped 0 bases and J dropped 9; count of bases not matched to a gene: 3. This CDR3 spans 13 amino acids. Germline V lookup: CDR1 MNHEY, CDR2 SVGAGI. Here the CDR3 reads CASSYSSGETQYF. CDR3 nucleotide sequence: TGTGCCAGCAGTTACTCGAGCGGGGAGACGCAGTATTTT.

The CDR3 nucleotides are TGCAGCGTTGAAGACTGGACAGGGGATACCGGGGAGCTGTTTTTT. Its translation is CSVEDWTGDTGELFF. This chain uses TRBV29-1 with TRBJ2-2; 9 nucleotides match TRBD1. CDR3 length: 15 amino acids. Unmatched junction bases numbered 4, after V lost 0 bases and J lost 5 bases. Germline V CDR1 and CDR2: SQVTM, ANQGSEA.

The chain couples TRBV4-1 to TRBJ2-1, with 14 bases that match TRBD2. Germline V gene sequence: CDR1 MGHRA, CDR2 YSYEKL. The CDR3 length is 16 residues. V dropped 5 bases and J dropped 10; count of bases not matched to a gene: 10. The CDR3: CASSKGATSGRGEQFF. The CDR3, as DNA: TGCGCCAGCAGCAAAGGGGCGACTAGCGGGAGGGGAGAGCAGTTCTTC.

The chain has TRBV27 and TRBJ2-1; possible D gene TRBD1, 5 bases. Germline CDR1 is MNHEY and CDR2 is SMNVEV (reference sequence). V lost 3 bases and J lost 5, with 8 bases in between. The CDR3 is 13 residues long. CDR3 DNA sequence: TGTGCCAGCAGTTTCGCAGGGAACAATGAGCAGTTCTTC. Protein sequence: CASSFAGNNEQFF.

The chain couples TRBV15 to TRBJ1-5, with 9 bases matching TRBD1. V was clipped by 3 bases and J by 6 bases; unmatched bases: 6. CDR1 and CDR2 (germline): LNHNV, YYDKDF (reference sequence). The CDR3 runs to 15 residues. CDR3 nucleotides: TGTGCCACCAGCAGCGACAGGGGGGAATCTCAGCCCCAGCATTTT. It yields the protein CATSSDRGESQPQHF.

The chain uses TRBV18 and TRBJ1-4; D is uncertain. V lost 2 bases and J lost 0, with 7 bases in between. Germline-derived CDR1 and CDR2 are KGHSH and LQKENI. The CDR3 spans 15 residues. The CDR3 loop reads CASSPVSATNEKLFF. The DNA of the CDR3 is TGTGCCAGCTCACCAGTGAGTGCAACTAATGAAAAACTGTTTTTT.

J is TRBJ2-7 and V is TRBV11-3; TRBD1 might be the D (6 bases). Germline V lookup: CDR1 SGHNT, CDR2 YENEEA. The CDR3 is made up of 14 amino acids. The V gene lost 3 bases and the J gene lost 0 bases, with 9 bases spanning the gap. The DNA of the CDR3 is TGTGCCAGCAGCTTGGGGGCAGACTCCTACGAGCAGTACTTC. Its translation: CASSLGADSYEQYF. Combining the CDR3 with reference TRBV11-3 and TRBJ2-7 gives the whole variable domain EAGVVQSPRYKIIEKKQPVAFWCNPISGHNTLYWYLQNLGQGPELLIRYENEEAVDDSQLPKDRFSAERLKGVDSTLKIQPAELGDSAVYLCASSLGADSYEQYFGPGTRLTVT.

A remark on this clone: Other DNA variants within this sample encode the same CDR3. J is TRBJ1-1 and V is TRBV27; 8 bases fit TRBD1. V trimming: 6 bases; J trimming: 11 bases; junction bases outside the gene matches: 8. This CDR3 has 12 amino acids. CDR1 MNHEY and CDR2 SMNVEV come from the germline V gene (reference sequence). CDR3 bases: TGTGCCAGCAGGAACGACAGGGGCGAGGCTTTCTTT. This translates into CASRNDRGEAFF.

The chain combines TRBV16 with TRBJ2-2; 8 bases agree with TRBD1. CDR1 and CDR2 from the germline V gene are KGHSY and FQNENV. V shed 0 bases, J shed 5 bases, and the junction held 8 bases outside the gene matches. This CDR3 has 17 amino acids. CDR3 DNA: TGTGCCAGCAGCCAATCGGTCGCAGGGGGCCGGACCGGGGAGCTGTTTTTT. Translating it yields CASSQSVAGGRTGELFF.

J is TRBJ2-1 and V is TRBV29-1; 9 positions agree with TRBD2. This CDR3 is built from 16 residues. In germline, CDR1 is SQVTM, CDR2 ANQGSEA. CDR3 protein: CSGKAGGPFSYNEQFF. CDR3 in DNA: TGCAGTGGTAAGGCGGGAGGGCCTTTTTCCTACAATGAGCAGTTCTTC.

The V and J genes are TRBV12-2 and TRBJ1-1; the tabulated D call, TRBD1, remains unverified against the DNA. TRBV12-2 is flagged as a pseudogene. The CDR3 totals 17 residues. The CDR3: CASRSRGRGPVNTEAFF. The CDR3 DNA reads TGTGCAAGTCGCAGCCGGGGCAGGGGGCCAGTGAACACTGAAGCTTTCTTT.

The CDR3 DNA reads as TGTGCCAGCAGCCGGGGACAGGGGTTCTCCTACGAGCAGTACTTC. Translated, it gives CASSRGQGFSYEQYF. The gene calls are TRBV5-5 and TRBJ2-7; 10 bases agree with TRBD1. Trimming at V came to 4 bases and at J to 0 bases, leaving 4 bases not matched to a gene. Germline assignment: CDR1 SGHKS and CDR2 YYEKEE (reference sequence). CDR3 size: 15 residues. Variable domain in full (rest from reference TRBV5-5 and TRBJ2-7): DAGVTQSPTHLIKTRGQQVTLRCSPISGHKSVSWYQQVLGQGPQFIFQYYEKEERGRGNFPDRFSARQFPNYSSELNVNALLLGDSALYLCASSRGQGFSYEQYFGPGTRLTVT.

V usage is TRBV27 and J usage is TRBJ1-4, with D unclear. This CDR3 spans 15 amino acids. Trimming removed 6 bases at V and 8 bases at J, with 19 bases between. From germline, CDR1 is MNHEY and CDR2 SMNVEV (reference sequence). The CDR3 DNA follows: TGTGCCAGCAGCCGTCTGGATGGGAGCAAAGAAAAACTGTTTTTT. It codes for CASSRLDGSKEKLFF. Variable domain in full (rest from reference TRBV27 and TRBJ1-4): EAQVTQNPRYLITVTGKKLTVTCSQNMNHEYMSWYRQDPGLGLRQIYYSMNVEVTDKGDVPEGYKVSRKEKRNFPLILESPSPNQTSLYFCASSRLDGSKEKLFFGSGTQLSVL.